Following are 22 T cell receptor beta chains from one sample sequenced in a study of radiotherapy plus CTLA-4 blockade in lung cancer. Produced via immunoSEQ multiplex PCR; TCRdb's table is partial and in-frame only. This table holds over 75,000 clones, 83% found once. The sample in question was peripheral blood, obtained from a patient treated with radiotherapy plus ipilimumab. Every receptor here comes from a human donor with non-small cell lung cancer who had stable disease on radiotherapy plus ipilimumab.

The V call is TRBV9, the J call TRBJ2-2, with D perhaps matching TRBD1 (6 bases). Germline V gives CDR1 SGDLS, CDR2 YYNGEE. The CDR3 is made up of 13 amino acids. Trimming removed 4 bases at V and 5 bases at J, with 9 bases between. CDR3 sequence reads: CASSNRVTGELFF. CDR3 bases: TGTGCCAGCAGCAACAGGGTTACCGGGGAGCTGTTTTTT.

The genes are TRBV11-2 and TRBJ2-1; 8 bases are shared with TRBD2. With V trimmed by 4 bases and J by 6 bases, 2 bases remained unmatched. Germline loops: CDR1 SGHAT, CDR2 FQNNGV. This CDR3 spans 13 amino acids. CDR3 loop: CASSSGLANEQFF. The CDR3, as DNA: TGTGCCAGCAGCTCCGGACTAGCCAATGAGCAGTTCTTC.

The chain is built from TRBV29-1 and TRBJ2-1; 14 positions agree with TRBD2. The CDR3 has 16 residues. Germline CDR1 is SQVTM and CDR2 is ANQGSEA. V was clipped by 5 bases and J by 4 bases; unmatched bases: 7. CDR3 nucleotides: TGCAGCGTTCCCTACCGACTAGCGGGAGGGTACAATGAGCAGTTCTTC. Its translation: CSVPYRLAGGYNEQFF.

The CDR3 is CASSLRDINQPQHF. DNA of the CDR3: TGTGCCAGCAGTTTAAGGGACATCAATCAGCCCCAGCATTTT. The chain is built from TRBV28 and TRBJ1-5, with D possibly being TRBD1 (6 bases). The CDR3 loop spans 14 amino acids. The V gene's germline CDR1 is MDHEN and CDR2 SYDVKM. V was pared by 2 bases and J by 3 bases, with 8 bases between.

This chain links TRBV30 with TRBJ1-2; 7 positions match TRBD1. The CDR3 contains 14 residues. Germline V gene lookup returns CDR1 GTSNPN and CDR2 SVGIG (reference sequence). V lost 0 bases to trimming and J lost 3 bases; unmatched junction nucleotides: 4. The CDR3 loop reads CAWSVVGGDYGYTF. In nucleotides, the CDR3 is TGTGCCTGGAGTGTAGTAGGGGGCGACTATGGCTACACCTTC.

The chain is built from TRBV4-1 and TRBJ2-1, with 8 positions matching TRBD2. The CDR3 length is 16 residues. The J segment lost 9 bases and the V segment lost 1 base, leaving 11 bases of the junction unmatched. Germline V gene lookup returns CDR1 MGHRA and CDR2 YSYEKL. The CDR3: CASSQVIGGAWSEQFF. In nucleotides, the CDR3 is TGCGCCAGCAGCCAAGTGATCGGGGGGGCCTGGAGTGAGCAGTTCTTC.

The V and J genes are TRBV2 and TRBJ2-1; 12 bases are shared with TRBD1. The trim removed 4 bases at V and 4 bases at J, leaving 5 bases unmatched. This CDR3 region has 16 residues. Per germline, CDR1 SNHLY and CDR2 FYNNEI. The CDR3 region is CASSAPGQGAYNEQFF. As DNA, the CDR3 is TGTGCCAGCAGTGCACCGGGACAGGGGGCTTACAATGAGCAGTTCTTC. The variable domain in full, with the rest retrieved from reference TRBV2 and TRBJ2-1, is EPEVTQTPSHQVTQMGQEVILRCVPISNHLYFYWYRQILGQKVEFLVSFYNNEISEKSEIFDDQFSVERPDGSNFTLKIRSTKLEDSAMYFCASSAPGQGAYNEQFFGPGTRLTVL.

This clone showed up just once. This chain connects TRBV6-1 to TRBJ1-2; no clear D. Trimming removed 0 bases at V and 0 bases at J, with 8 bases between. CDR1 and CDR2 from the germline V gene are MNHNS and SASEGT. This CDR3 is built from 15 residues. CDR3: CASSEAHGANYGYTF. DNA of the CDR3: TGTGCCAGCAGTGAAGCGCATGGTGCTAACTATGGCTACACCTTC.

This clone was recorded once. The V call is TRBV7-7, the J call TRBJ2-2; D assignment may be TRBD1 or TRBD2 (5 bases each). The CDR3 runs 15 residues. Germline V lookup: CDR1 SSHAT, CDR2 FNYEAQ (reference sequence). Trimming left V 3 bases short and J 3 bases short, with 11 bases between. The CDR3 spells CASSFVVGDTGELFF. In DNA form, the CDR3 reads TGTGCCAGCAGCTTTGTCGTGGGGGACACCGGGGAGCTGTTTTTT.

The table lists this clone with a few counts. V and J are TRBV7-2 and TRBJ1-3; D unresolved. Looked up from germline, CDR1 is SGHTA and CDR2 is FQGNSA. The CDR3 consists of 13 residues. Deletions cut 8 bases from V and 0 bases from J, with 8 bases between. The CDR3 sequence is CASGSNSGNTIYF. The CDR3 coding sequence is TGTGCCAGCGGGTCCAACTCTGGAAACACCATATATTTT.

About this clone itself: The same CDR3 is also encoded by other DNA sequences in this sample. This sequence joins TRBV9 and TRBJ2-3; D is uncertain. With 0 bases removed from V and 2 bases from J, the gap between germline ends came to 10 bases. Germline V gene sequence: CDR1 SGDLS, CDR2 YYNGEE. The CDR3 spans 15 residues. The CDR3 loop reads CASSVEGISTDTQYF. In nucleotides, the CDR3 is TGTGCCAGCAGCGTAGAGGGTATTTCCACAGATACGCAGTATTTT.

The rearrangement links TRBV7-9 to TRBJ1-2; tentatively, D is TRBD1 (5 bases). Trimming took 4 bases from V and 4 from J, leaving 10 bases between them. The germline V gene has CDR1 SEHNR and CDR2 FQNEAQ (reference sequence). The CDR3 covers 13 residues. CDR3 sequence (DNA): TGTGCCAGCAGCTGGGGACGGACCTATGGCTACACCTTC. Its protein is CASSWGRTYGYTF.

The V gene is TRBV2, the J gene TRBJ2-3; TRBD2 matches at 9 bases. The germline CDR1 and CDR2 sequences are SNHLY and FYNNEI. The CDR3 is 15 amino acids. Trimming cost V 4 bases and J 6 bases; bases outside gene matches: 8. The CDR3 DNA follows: TGTGCCAGCAGTGGGTTAGCGGGGGATGTGGATACGCAGTATTTT. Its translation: CASSGLAGDVDTQYF.

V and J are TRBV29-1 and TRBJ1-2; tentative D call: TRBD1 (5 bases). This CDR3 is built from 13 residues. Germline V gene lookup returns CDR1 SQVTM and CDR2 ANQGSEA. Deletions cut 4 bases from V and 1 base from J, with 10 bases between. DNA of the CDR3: TGCAGCGTTGGACAGAGAAATAACTATGGCTACACCTTC. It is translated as CSVGQRNNYGYTF.

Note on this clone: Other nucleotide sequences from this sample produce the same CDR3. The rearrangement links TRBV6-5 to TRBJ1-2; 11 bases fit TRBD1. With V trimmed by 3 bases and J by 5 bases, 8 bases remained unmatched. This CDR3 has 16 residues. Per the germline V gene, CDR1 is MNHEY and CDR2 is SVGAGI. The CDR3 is CASSYSRTGGGYGYTF. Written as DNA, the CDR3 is TGTGCCAGCAGTTATTCGAGGACAGGGGGCGGATATGGCTACACCTTC.

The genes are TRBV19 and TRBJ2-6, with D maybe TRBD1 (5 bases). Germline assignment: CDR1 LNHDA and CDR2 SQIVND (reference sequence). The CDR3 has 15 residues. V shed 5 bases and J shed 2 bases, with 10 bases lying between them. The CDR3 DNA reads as TGTGCCAGTAGTGCCACAGGAACTGGGGCCAACGTCCTGACTTTC. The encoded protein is CASSATGTGANVLTF.

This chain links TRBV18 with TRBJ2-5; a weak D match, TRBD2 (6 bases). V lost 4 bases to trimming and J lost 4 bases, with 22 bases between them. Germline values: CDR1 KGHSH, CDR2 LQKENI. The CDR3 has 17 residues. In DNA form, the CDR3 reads TGTGCCAGCTCACTAACACAGGACGGGTGGAGGGGAGAGACCCAGTACTTC. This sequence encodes CASSLTQDGWRGETQYF.

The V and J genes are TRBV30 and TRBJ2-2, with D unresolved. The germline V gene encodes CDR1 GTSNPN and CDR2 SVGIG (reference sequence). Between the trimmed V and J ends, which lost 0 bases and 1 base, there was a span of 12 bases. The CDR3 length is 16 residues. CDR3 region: CAWSVLGGLNTGELFF. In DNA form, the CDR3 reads TGTGCCTGGAGTGTACTTGGCGGCCTGAACACCGGGGAGCTGTTTTTT.

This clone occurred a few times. The CDR3 bases are TGTGCCAGTAGTATAGGTTCCGAAAAACTGTTTTTT. It specifies CASSIGSEKLFF. The chain uses TRBV19 and TRBJ1-4; D is unclear. Germline CDR1 is LNHDA and CDR2 is SQIVND (reference sequence). Trimming took off 1 base at V and 8 bases at J, with 5 bases between the two ends. CDR3 size: 12 residues.

In nucleotides, the CDR3 is TGTGCCAGCAGCGCGCCTAGCGGCCAAGAGACCCAGTACTTC. It codes for CASSAPSGQETQYF. The chain couples TRBV5-4 to TRBJ2-5, with 7 bases that match TRBD2. This CDR3 has 14 residues. The V gene end was trimmed by 4 bases and the J gene end by 1 base; junction bases not matched to a gene: 4. Germline CDR1 reads SGHNT; CDR2 reads YYREEE (reference sequence). The variable domain in full, with the rest retrieved from reference TRBV5-4 and TRBJ2-5, is ETGVTQSPTHLIKTRGQQVTLRCSSQSGHNTVSWYQQALGQGPQFIFQYYREEENGRGNFPPRFSGLQFPNYSSELNVNALELDDSALYLCASSAPSGQETQYFGPGTRLLVL.

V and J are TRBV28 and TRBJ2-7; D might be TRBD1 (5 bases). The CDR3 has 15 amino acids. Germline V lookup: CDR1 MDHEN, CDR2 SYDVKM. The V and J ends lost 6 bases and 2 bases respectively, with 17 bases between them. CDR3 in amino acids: CASSVPVGPAYEQYF. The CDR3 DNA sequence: TGTGCCAGCAGCGTGCCGGTGGGGCCGGCCTACGAGCAGTACTTC.

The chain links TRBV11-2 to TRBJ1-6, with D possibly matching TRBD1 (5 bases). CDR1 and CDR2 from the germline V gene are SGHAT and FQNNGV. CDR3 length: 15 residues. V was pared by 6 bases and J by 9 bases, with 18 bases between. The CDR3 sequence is CASSQRAGYASPLHF. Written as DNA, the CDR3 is TGTGCCAGCAGTCAAAGGGCAGGGTATGCTTCACCCCTCCACTTT.